One sample yielded the 30 T cell receptor beta chains listed below, sequenced in a study of T and B cells in COVID-19 patients. BIOMED2 TRB-A/B primer pools were used in multiplex TRB PCR. A single record per CDR3 protein comes from TCRdb applying MiXCR to the multiplex PCR reads. The sample includes approximately 17,000 distinct CDR3 sequences, around a quarter seen only once; the top ten take approximately 3.3%. TRB was amplified from about 250-500 ng of blood genomic DNA. The sequencing input was blood. The receptor source for this set is a human donor who had recovered from COVID-19.

This chain uses TRBV14 with TRBJ1-2; D unresolved. The CDR3 runs 17 residues. Germline assignment: CDR1 SGHDN and CDR2 FVKESK. V gave up 4 bases and J gave up 5 bases, with 23 bases separating them. The CDR3 loop is CASSPGYGGGRGYGYTF. The CDR3 nucleotides are TGTGCCAGCAGCCCAGGTTATGGCGGCGGCCGAGGGTATGGCTACACCTTC.

This clonotype was seen ten or more times. The chain employs TRBV29-1 and TRBJ2-5, with D possibly being TRBD2 (5 bases). This CDR3 comprises 15 residues. The V gene's germline CDR1 is SQVTM and CDR2 ANQGSEA. V was cut by 4 bases and J by 7 bases, with 22 bases left in between. Here the CDR3 DNA reads TGCAGCGTTGTGGAACCGGGCCGAACTCGGGGGACCCAGTACTTC. Translation gives CSVVEPGRTRGTQYF. The entire variable domain, with the rest obtained from reference TRBV29-1 and TRBJ2-5, is as follows: SAVISQKPSRDICQRGTSLTIQCQVDSQVTMMFWYRQQPGQSLTLIATANQGSEATYESGFVIDKFPISRPNLTFSTLTVSNMSPEDSSIYLCSVVEPGRTRGTQYFGPGTRLLVL.

This clonotype is categorized as medium-sized. This rearrangement joins TRBV19 to TRBJ2-7, with D perhaps TRBD1 (6 bases). The CDR3 runs 14 residues. V lost 5 bases to trimming and J lost 5 bases, with 16 bases between them. CDR1 is LNHDA and CDR2 is SQIVND in the germline V gene (reference sequence). CDR3 sequence reads: CASSSRTVIDEQYF. The CDR3 DNA follows: TGTGCCAGTAGTTCCCGGACAGTAATCGACGAGCAGTACTTC.

The chain is built from TRBV7-2 and TRBJ1-2; 11 bases map to TRBD1. V shed 5 bases, J shed 4 bases, and the junction held 9 bases outside the gene matches. The CDR3 loop spans 16 amino acids. Germline-derived CDR1 and CDR2 are SGHTA and FQGNSA. CDR3: CASSPGGQGVIYGYTF. The CDR3 coding sequence is TGTGCCAGCAGCCCAGGGGGACAGGGGGTTATCTATGGCTACACCTTC.

The V gene is TRBV27, the J gene TRBJ2-7; 12 bases align to TRBD2. Looked up from germline, CDR1 is MNHEY and CDR2 is SMNVEV (reference sequence). Trimming cost V 3 bases and J 0 bases; bases outside gene matches: 6. The length of the CDR3 is 17 residues. CDR3 protein: CASSFGTSGLNSYEQYF. CDR3 sequence (DNA): TGTGCCAGCAGTTTTGGGACTAGCGGGTTAAACTCCTACGAGCAGTACTTC.

The chain couples TRBV7-6 to TRBJ2-7; 13 nucleotides agree with TRBD2. The CDR3 consists of 17 residues. Losses at the gene ends were 5 bases for V and 6 bases for J; bases not matched to a gene: 13. Per the germline V gene, CDR1 is SGHVS and CDR2 is FNYEAQ. The CDR3 reads CASSPLAGTSGASEQYF. The DNA for the CDR3 is TGTGCCAGCAGCCCCCTCGCCGGGACTAGCGGGGCCAGCGAGCAGTACTTC.

This clonotype has only a few counts. CDR3 bases: TGTGCCAGCAGGGTAGCGGGAGCACATGAGCAGTTCTTC. As protein: CASRVAGAHEQFF. The chain combines TRBV12-3 or TRBV12-4 with TRBJ2-1; 9 bases line up with TRBD2. V lost 6 bases and J lost 8; bases outside the gene matches: 5. This CDR3 spans 13 amino acids.

The chain uses TRBV10-3 and TRBJ2-7; 9 nucleotides match TRBD1. V dropped 6 bases and J dropped 5; count of bases not matched to a gene: 20. The CDR3 contains 18 residues. In germline, CDR1 is ENHRY, CDR2 SYGVKD. CDR3 DNA sequence: TGTGCCATCAGGCCCGGACAGGGGACAAACGCGGCAATCAACGAGCAGTACTTC. It is translated as CAIRPGQGTNAAINEQYF.

The genes are TRBV7-2 and TRBJ2-7; D uncertain. The CDR3 covers 16 residues. The germline V and J ends were trimmed by 3 bases and 1 base, with 16 bases remaining between them. In germline, CDR1 is SGHTA, CDR2 FQGNSA. The DNA for the CDR3 is TGTGCCAGCAGCTTTCGGATTGACACGAGTTCCTACGAGCAGTACTTC. Residues: CASSFRIDTSSYEQYF.

In its sample, this clonotype was seen a few times. The V gene is TRBV4-2, the J gene TRBJ1-5; the D gene is possibly TRBD1 (5 bases). The V gene lost 3 bases and the J gene lost 2 bases, with 11 bases spanning the gap. Germline loops: CDR1 LGHNA, CDR2 YNFKEQ. The CDR3 consists of 15 residues. The CDR3 sequence: CASSQSRDGNQPQHF. Written as DNA, the CDR3 is TGTGCCAGCAGCCAGTCCCGGGACGGCAATCAGCCCCAGCATTTT.

The chain uses TRBV12-3 or TRBV12-4 and TRBJ1-5, with D possibly TRBD1 on 6 matching bases. Trimming removed 6 bases from V and 0 bases from J, with 12 bases in between. This CDR3 region has 15 residues. The CDR3 coding sequence is TGTGCCAGCAGCGGACAGCGTGATAGCAATCAGCCCCAGCATTTT. Translated, it gives CASSGQRDSNQPQHF.

The chain employs TRBV7-9 and TRBJ2-3; 14 positions agree with TRBD2. CDR3 length: 17 amino acids. The trim removed 5 bases at V and 5 bases at J, leaving 9 bases unmatched. Germline V lookup: CDR1 SEHNR, CDR2 FQNEAQ (reference sequence). Written as DNA, the CDR3 is TGTGCCAGCAGCCACTACCCTGGGACTAGCGGGAGAGATACGCAGTATTTT. Its translation: CASSHYPGTSGRDTQYF.

The V gene is TRBV28, the J gene TRBJ2-2, with a weak D call TRBD1 (6 bases). Between the trimmed V and J ends, which lost 6 bases and 5 bases, there was a span of 19 bases. Germline CDR1 is MDHEN and CDR2 is SYDVKM. The CDR3 totals 16 residues. CDR3 sequence reads: CASSPNSWGRTGELFF. The CDR3 bases are TGTGCCAGCAGCCCAAATTCGTGGGGGCGGACCGGGGAGCTGTTTTTT.

The chain employs TRBV2 and TRBJ2-2; TRBD1 might be the D (5 bases). CDR1 and CDR2 (germline): SNHLY, FYNNEI. This CDR3 is 15 amino acids long. The germline V and J ends were trimmed by 2 bases and 4 bases, with 11 bases remaining between them. The CDR3 reads CASSEKGIGTGELFF. The CDR3 DNA reads as TGTGCCAGCAGTGAAAAGGGGATAGGCACCGGGGAGCTGTTTTTT. The variable domain in full, with the rest retrieved from reference TRBV2 and TRBJ2-2, is EPEVTQTPSHQVTQMGQEVILRCVPISNHLYFYWYRQILGQKVEFLVSFYNNEISEKSEIFDDQFSVERPDGSNFTLKIRSTKLEDSAMYFCASSEKGIGTGELFFGEGSRLTVL.

J is TRBJ2-7 and V is TRBV30, with 8 bases matching TRBD2. V dropped 5 bases and J dropped 6; count of bases not matched to a gene: 6. The CDR3 contains 12 residues. Germline assignment: CDR1 GTSNPN and CDR2 SVGIG (reference sequence). The CDR3 DNA follows: TGTGCCTGGGGCCGCGGGGGGCCCGAGCAGTACTTC. Translation gives CAWGRGGPEQYF.

The gene calls are TRBV29-1 and TRBJ2-3, with 7 bases identical to TRBD2. CDR1 SQVTM and CDR2 ANQGSEA come from the germline V gene. J was trimmed by 1 base and V by 7 bases; bases with no gene match: 5. The CDR3 totals 13 residues. CDR3 nucleotides: TGCAGCGCGGGGGGTAGCGGCACAGATACGCAGTATTTT. Residues: CSAGGSGTDTQYF.

On this clonotype itself: The junction does not match germline at one end; this may be a read error. V gene TRBV6-4 combines with J gene TRBJ2-1; 9 bases match TRBD2. This CDR3 has 19 amino acids. Germline V gene lookup returns CDR1 MRHNA and CDR2 SNTAGT. The CDR3: CASSDSGLANLGGINQQFF. CDR3 coding DNA: TGTGCCAGCAGTGACTCAGGACTAGCGAATTTAGGTGGTATCAATCAGCAGTTCTTC.

The chain has TRBV5-6 and TRBJ2-1; TRBD2 matches at 8 bases. With V trimmed by 2 bases and J by 2 bases, 15 bases remained unmatched. This CDR3 region has 19 residues. Germline V gene sequence: CDR1 SGHDT, CDR2 YYEEEE. CDR3 DNA: TGTGCCAGCAGCTTCCTACTAGCGGTCATACCCACTACCTACAATGAGCAGTTCTTC. Translated: CASSFLLAVIPTTYNEQFF. The full variable domain, in which reference TRBV5-6 and TRBJ2-1 provide the parts outside the CDR3, is DAGVTQSPTHLIKTRGQQVTLRCSPKSGHDTVSWYQQALGQGPQFIFQYYEEEERQRGNFPDRFSGHQFPNYSSELNVNALLLGDSALYLCASSFLLAVIPTTYNEQFFGPGTRLTVL.

The chain couples TRBV27 to TRBJ1-4; D remains unclear. Germline V gene data show CDR1 as MNHEY and CDR2 as SMNVEV (reference sequence). CDR3 length: 15 residues. V was shortened by 6 bases and J by 0 bases, with 11 bases between the two germline ends. CDR3 region: CASSPYGATNEKLFF. For the CDR3, the DNA is TGTGCCAGCAGCCCGTACGGGGCAACTAATGAAAAACTGTTTTTT.

The V and J genes are TRBV2 and TRBJ1-4; unclear D gene. Trimming stripped 7 bases from V and 5 bases from J, with 11 bases between. CDR1 is SNHLY, CDR2 FYNNEI, per germline. This CDR3 has 13 amino acids. Here the CDR3 reads CASISGRNEKLFF. CDR3 sequence (DNA): TGTGCCAGCATATCCGGGAGGAATGAAAAACTGTTTTTT.

This clonotype occurred a few times. The rearrangement links TRBV27 to TRBJ2-5; D gene ambiguous. This CDR3 is 16 amino acids long. Germline loops: CDR1 MNHEY, CDR2 SMNVEV (reference sequence). V dropped 6 bases and J dropped 1 base, with 18 bases sitting between them. CDR3 amino acids: CASSPDKLYLQETQYF. CDR3 coding DNA: TGTGCCAGCAGCCCGGATAAGCTCTACCTCCAAGAGACCCAGTACTTC.

The chain recombines TRBV12-3 or TRBV12-4 with TRBJ1-6; no firm D call. Deletions cut 5 bases from V and 7 bases from J, with 9 bases between. There are 13 residues in the CDR3. The chain's CDR3 is CASSPRTNSPLHF. In DNA, the CDR3 is TGTGCCAGCAGTCCGCGGACGAATTCACCCCTCCACTTT.

This clonotype was found many times. The V gene is TRBV6-5, the J gene TRBJ2-5; the match to TRBD2 covers 8 bases. Looked up from germline, CDR1 is MNHEY and CDR2 is SVGAGI. This CDR3 spans 19 amino acids. J was trimmed by 7 bases and V by 5 bases; bases with no gene match: 24. CDR3 DNA sequence: TGTGCCAGCAGTACGGTGCGGAACTTTGATCGGGGGGGTTCGTGGACCCAGTACTTC. Translation gives CASSTVRNFDRGGSWTQYF.

By proportion, this clonotype is medium-sized. The V call is TRBV15, the J call TRBJ2-2; D is uncertain. The CDR3 spans 14 residues. Trimming pared 2 bases from V and 6 bases from J, leaving 10 bases between. Germline V lookup: CDR1 LNHNV, CDR2 YYDKDF (reference sequence). CDR3 in DNA: TGTGCCACCAGCAGACTAGGACGGGCCGGGGAGCTGTTTTTT. Translating gives CATSRLGRAGELFF.

The chain carries TRBV12-3 or TRBV12-4 and TRBJ2-1, with 9 bases lining up with TRBD1. V dropped 4 bases and J dropped 5; count of bases not matched to a gene: 9. The CDR3 loop spans 16 amino acids. CDR3 protein: CASSSYRGRRNNEQFF. The CDR3 DNA reads as TGTGCCAGCAGTTCTTACAGGGGGCGCCGCAACAATGAGCAGTTCTTC.

The table lists this clonotype with a few counts. The V and J genes are TRBV5-4 and TRBJ1-4, with no clear D. V was cut by 0 bases and J by 6 bases, with 3 bases left in between. CDR1 and CDR2 from the germline V gene are SGHNT and YYREEE (reference sequence). CDR3 length: 12 amino acids. The CDR3 here is CASSLVDEKLFF. In DNA form, the CDR3 reads TGTGCCAGCAGCTTGGTCGATGAAAAACTGTTTTTT.

The chain employs TRBV5-8 and TRBJ1-1; D unresolved. The better agreement between TRBJ2-1 and the DNA end casts doubt on the J call. This CDR3 is 11 amino acids long. Germline loops: CDR1 SGHTS, CDR2 YDEGEE. This CDR3 is CASTPGREQFF. CDR3 coding DNA: TGTGCCAGCACCCCCGGGCGAGAGCAGTTCTTC.

The chain combines TRBV6-2 or TRBV6-3 with TRBJ2-5; D is undetermined. In germline, CDR1 is MNHEY, CDR2 SVGEGT. The CDR3 length is 12 residues. Trimming left V 5 bases short and J 4 bases short, with 8 bases between. In DNA form, the CDR3 reads TGTGCCAGCAGTCGGAGACGAGAGACCCAGTACTTC. Translating it yields CASSRRRETQYF.

The chain has TRBV7-9 and TRBJ1-2; 8 bases line up with TRBD1. Trimming removed 1 base from V and 4 bases from J; junction bases left unmatched: 2. Germline CDR1 reads SEHNR; CDR2 reads FQNEAQ (reference sequence). This CDR3 is built from 14 residues. The CDR3 here is CASSLGTGSYGYTF. CDR3 in DNA: TGTGCCAGCAGCTTAGGGACAGGGTCCTATGGCTACACCTTC.

There are a few counts of this clonotype. The gene calls are TRBV6-5 and TRBJ1-3; D remains ambiguous. Germline V CDR1 and CDR2: MNHEY, SVGAGI. The CDR3 length is 16 residues. The V end was cut by 6 bases, the J end by 2 bases, with 17 bases between. CDR3 amino acids: CASSNPHEGTGNTIYF. The CDR3 DNA sequence: TGTGCCAGCAGCAATCCCCATGAGGGCACTGGAAACACCATATATTTT.